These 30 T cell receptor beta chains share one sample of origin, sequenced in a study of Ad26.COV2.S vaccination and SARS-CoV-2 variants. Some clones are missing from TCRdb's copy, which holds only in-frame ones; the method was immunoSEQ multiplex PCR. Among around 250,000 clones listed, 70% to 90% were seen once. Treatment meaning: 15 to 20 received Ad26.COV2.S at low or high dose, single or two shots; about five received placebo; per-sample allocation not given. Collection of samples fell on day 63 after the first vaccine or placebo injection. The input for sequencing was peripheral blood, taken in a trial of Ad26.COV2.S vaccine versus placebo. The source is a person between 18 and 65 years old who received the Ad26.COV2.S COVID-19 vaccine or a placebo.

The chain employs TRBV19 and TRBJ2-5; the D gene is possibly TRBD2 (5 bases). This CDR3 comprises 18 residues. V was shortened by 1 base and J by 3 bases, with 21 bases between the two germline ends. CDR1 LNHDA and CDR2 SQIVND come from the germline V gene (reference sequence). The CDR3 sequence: CASSIGTDFSLREETQYF. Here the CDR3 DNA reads TGTGCCAGTAGTATAGGGACGGACTTTTCGCTTCGGGAAGAGACCCAGTACTTC.

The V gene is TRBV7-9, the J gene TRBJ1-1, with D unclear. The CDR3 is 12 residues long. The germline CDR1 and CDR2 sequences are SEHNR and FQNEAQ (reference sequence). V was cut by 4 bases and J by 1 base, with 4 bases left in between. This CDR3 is CASSSKNTEAFF. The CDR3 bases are TGTGCCAGCAGCTCAAAGAACACTGAAGCTTTCTTT. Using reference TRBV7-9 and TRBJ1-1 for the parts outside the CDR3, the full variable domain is DTGVSQNPRHKITKRGQNVTFRCDPISEHNRLYWYRQTLGQGPEFLTYFQNEAQLEKSRLLSDRFSAERPKGSFSTLEIQRTEQGDSAMYLCASSSKNTEAFFGQGTRLTVV.

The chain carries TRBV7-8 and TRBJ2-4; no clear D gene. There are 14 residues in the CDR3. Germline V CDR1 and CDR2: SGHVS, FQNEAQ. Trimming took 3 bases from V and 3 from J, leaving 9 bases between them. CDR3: CASSLDGYKNIQYF. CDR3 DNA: TGTGCCAGCAGCTTGGACGGATACAAAAACATTCAGTACTTC. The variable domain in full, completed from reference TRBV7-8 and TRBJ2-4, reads GAGVSQSPRYKVAKRGQDVALRCDPISGHVSLFWYQQALGQGPEFLTYFQNEAQLDKSGLPSDRFFAERPEGSVSTLKIQRTQQEDSAVYLCASSLDGYKNIQYFGAGTRLSVL.

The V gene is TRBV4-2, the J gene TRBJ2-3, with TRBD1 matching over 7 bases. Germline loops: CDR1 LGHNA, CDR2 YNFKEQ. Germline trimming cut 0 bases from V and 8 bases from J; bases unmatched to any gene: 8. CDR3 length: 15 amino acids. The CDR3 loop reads CASSQDAGGKGTQYF. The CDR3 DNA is TGTGCCAGCAGCCAAGACGCAGGGGGAAAGGGTACGCAGTATTTT.

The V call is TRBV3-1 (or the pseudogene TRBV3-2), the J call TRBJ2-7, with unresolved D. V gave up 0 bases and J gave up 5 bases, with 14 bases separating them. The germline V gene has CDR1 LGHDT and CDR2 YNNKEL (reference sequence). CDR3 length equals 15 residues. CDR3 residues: CASSQDGRFMDEQYF. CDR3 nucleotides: TGTGCCAGCAGCCAAGACGGGCGCTTCATGGACGAGCAGTACTTC.

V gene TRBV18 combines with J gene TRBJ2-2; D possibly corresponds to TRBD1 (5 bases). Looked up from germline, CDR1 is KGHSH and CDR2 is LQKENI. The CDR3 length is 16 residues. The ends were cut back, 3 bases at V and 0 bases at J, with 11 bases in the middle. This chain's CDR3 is CASSPRTPANTGELFF. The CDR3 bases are TGTGCCAGCTCACCGCGGACACCCGCGAACACCGGGGAGCTGTTTTTT. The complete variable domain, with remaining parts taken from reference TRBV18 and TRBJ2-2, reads NAGVMQNPRHLVRRRGQEARLRCSPMKGHSHVYWYRQLPEEGLKFMVYLQKENIIDESGMPKERFSAEFPKEGPSILRIQQVVRGDSAAYFCASSPRTPANTGELFFGEGSRLTVL.

CDR3: CASSPNTGFGNTIYF. CDR3 DNA sequence: TGCGCCAGCAGCCCCAACACAGGGTTCGGAAACACCATATATTTT. The chain carries TRBV4-1 and TRBJ1-3; possibly TRBD1 for D (6 bases). The CDR3 is 15 residues long. The germline gives CDR1 MGHRA, CDR2 YSYEKL. Trimming cost V 4 bases and J 4 bases, with 14 bases left between them.

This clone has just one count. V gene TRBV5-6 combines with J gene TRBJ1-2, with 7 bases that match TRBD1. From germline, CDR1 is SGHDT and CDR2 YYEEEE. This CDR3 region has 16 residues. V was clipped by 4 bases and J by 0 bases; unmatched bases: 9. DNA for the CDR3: TGTGCCAGCAGCGGGACAGAGTCTTCCCCTAACTATGGCTACACCTTC. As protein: CASSGTESSPNYGYTF.

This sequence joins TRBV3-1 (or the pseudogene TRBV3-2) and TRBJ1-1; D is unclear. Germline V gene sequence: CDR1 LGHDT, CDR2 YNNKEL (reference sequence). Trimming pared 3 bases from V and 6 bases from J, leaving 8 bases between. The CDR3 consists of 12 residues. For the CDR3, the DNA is TGTGCCAGCAGCCACCTTGGAGCTGAAGCTTTCTTT. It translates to CASSHLGAEAFF.

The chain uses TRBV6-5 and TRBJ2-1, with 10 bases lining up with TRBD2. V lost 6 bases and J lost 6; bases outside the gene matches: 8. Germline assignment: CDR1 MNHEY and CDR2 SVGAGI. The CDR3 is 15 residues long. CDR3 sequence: CASSGTSALGNEQFF. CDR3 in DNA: TGTGCCAGCAGCGGGACTAGCGCGTTAGGCAATGAGCAGTTCTTC.

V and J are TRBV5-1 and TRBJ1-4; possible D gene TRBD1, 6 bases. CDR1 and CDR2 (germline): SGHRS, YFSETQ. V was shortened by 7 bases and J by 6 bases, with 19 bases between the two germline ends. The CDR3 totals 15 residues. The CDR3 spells CASHPGDNGYEKLFF. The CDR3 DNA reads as TGCGCCAGCCACCCTGGGGACAACGGATATGAAAAACTGTTTTTT. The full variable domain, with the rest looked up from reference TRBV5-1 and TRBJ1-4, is KAGVTQTPRYLIKTRGQQVTLSCSPISGHRSVSWYQQTPGQGLQFLFEYFSETQRNKGNFPGRFSGRQFSNSRSEMNVSTLELGDSALYLCASHPGDNGYEKLFFGSGTQLSVL.

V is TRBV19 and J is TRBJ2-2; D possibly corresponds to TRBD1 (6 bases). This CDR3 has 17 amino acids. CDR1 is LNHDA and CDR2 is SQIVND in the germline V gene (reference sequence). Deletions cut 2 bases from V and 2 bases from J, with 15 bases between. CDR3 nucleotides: TGTGCCAGTAGTATAAGTCGGTGGACAGATAACACCGGGGAGCTGTTTTTT. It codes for CASSISRWTDNTGELFF.

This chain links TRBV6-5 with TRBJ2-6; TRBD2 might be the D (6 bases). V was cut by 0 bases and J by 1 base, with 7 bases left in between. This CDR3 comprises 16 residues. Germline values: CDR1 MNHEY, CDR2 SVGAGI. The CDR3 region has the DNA TGTGCCAGCAGTTACTCCGGGGGTTCTGGGGCCAACGTCCTGACTTTC. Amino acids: CASSYSGGSGANVLTF.

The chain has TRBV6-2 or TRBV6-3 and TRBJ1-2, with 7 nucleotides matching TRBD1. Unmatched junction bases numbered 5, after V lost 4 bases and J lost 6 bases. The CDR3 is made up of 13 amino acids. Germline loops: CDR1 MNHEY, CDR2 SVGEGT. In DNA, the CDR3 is TGTGCCAGCAGTTCGCCGGGACAGCATGGCTACACCTTC. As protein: CASSSPGQHGYTF.

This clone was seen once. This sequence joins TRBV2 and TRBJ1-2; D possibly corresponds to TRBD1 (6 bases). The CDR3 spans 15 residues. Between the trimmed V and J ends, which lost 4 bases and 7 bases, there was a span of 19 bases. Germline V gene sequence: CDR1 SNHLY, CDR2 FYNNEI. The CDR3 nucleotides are TGTGCCAGCAGTGTGGATACAGGGAAACCAGCTGGCTACACCTTC. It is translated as CASSVDTGKPAGYTF.

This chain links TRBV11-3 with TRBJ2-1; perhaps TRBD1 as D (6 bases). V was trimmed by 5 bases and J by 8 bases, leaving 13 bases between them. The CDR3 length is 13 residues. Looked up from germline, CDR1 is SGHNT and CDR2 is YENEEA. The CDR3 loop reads CASSPRQVDEQFF. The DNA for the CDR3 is TGTGCCAGCAGCCCGCGACAGGTCGATGAGCAGTTCTTC.

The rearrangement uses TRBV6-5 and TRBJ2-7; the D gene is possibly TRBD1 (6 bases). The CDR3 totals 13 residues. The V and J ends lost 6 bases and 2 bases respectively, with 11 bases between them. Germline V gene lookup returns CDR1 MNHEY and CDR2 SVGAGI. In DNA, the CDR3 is TGTGCCAGCAGAACAACAGGGACCTACGAGCAGTACGTC. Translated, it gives CASRTTGTYEQYV.

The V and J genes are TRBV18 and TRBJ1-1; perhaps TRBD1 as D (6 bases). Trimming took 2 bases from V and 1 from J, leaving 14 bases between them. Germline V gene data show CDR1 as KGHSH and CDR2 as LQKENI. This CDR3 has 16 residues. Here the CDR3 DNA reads TGTGCCAGCTCACCAACTAATCAGGGACAGAACACTGAAGCTTTCTTT. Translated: CASSPTNQGQNTEAFF.

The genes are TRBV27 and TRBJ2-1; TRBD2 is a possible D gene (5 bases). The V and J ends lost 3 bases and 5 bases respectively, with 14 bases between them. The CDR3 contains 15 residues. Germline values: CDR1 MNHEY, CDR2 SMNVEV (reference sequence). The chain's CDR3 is CASSFGWRAHNEQFF. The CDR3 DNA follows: TGTGCCAGCAGTTTTGGGTGGCGGGCTCACAATGAGCAGTTCTTC.

The CDR3 protein is CASSLKTPPSGGAADTQYF. In DNA form, the CDR3 reads TGTGCCAGCAGCTTAAAGACCCCCCCTAGCGGGGGGGCCGCAGATACGCAGTATTTT. The rearrangement uses TRBV7-3 and TRBJ2-3; TRBD2 matches 12 bases. Germline loops: CDR1 SGHTA, CDR2 FQGTGA. The CDR3 is 19 amino acids. The V segment lost 1 base and the J segment 4 bases; nucleotides outside the gene matches: 12.

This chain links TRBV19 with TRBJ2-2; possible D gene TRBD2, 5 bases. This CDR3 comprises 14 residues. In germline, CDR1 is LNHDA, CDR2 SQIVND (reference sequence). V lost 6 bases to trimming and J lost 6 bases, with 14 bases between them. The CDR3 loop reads CASRSGSSAGELFF. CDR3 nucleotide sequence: TGTGCCAGTAGATCGGGGAGTAGCGCCGGGGAGCTGTTTTTT.

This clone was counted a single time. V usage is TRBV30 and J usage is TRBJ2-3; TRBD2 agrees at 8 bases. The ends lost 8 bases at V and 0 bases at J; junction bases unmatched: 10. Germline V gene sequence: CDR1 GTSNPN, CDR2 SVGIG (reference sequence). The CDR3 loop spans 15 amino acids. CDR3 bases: TGTGCCCGTTCGGGAGGGTCGCTTAGCACAGATACGCAGTATTTT. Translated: CARSGGSLSTDTQYF.

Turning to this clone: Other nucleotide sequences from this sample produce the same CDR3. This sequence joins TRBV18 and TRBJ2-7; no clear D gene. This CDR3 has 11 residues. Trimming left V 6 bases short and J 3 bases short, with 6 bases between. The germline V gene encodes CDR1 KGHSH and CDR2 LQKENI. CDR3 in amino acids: CASSLGYEQYF. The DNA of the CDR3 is TGTGCCAGCTCGCTTGGCTACGAGCAGTACTTC.

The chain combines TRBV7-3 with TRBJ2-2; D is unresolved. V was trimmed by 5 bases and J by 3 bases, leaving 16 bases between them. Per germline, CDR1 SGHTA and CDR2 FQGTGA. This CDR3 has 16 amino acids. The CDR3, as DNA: TGTGCCAGCAGCCCCCGCCGGCCTCTTGACACCGGGGAGCTGTTTTTT. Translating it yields CASSPRRPLDTGELFF.

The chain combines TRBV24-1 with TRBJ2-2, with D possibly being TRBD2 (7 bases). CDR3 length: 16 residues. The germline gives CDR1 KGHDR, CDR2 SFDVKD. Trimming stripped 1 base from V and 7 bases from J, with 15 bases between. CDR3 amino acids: CATSDLRGGYVGELFF. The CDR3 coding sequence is TGTGCCACCAGTGATTTAAGGGGGGGATACGTCGGGGAGCTGTTTTTT.

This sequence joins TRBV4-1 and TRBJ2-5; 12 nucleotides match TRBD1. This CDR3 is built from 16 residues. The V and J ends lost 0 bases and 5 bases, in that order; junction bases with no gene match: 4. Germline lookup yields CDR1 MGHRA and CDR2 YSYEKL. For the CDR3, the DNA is TGCGCCAGCAGCCAAGATAGGGACAGGGGGCGGGAGACCCAGTACTTC. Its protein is CASSQDRDRGRETQYF.

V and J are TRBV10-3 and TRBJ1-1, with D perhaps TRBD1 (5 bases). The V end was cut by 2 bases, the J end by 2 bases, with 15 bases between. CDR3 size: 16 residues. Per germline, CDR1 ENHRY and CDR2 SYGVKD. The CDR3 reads CAISEEKTDSNTEAFF. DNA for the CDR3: TGTGCCATCAGTGAGGAGAAGACAGATTCCAACACTGAAGCTTTCTTT.

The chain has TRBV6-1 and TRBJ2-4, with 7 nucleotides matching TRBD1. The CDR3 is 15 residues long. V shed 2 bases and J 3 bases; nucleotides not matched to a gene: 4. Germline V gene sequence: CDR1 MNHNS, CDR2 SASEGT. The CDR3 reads CASSEIGGSKNIQYF. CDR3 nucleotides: TGTGCCAGCAGTGAAATAGGGGGCAGCAAAAACATTCAGTACTTC.

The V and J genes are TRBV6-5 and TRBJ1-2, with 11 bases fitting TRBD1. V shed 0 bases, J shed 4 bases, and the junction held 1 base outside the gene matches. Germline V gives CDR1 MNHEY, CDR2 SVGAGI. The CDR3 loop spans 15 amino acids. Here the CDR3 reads CASSYSGTGGYGYTF. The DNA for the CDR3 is TGTGCCAGCAGTTACTCCGGGACAGGGGGCTATGGCTACACCTTC.

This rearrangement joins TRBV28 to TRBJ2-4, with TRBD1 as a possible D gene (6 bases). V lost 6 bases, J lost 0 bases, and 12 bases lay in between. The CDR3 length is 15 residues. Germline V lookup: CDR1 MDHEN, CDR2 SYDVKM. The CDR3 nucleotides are TGTGCCAGCAGCGAGCAAGGGGGAGCCAAAAACATTCAGTACTTC. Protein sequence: CASSEQGGAKNIQYF.